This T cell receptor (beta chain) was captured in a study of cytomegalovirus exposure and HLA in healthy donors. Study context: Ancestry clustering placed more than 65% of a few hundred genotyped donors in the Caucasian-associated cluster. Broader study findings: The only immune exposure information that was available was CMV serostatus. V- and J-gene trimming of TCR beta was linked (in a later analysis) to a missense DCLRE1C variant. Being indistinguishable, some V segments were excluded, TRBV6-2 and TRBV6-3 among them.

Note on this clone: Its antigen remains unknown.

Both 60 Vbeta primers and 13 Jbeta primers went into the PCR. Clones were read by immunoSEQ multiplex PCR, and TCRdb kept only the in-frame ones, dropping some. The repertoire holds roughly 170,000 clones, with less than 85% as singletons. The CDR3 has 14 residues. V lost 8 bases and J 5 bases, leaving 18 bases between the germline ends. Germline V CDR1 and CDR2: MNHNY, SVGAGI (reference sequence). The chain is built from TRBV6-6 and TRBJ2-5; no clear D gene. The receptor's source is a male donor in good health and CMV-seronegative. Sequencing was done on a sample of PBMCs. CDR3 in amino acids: CASHPRRNGETQYF. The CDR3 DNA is TGTGCCAGCCATCCGAGGCGTAACGGGGAGACCCAGTACTTC.